This is a list of T cell receptor beta chains from one sample in a study of shared clonotypes between healthy human individuals. The table came from immunoSEQ multiplex PCR; TCRdb's copy has only in-frame clones and leaves some out. The sample includes under 850,000 clones, around 92% of them seen just once. Material for sequencing was naive CD8+ T cells sorted from blood. The origin of the receptors is a man aged 25-40 years in good health. Each CDR3 is given with its conserved first and last residue.

v_call	cdr3_aa
TRBV11-2	CASSPGPGATEAFF
TRBV7-9	CASSSWDRDTEAFF
TRBV28	CASSLPRGLAGRDEQYF
TRBV11-2	CASSLELAGGPYEQYF
TRBV9	CASSAFSGDRTDTQYF
TRBV27	CASSLGAWGEQYF
TRBV28	CASIGTTQETQYF
TRBV28	CASSPGGRYEQYF
TRBV5-6	CASSWSTGPLAYEQYF
TRBV5-1	CASSYLGNEQYF
TRBV4-1	CASSQGLAAVVYEQYF
TRBV11-2	CASGGLAGGINYEQYF
TRBV19	CASSIDRDEQFF
TRBV4-1	CASSQVLNTEAFF
TRBV7-2	CASSWTGYEQYF
TRBV29-1	CSVVGQGAYNEQFF
TRBV27	CASRGTAAEAFF
TRBV11-2	CASSLDGSTDTQYF
TRBV4-1	CASSQPGDNTGELFF
TRBV4-2	CASSLAGAEAFF
TRBV23-1	CASSQSGRESGDEQYF
TRBV27	CASENRPRTGGNQPQHF
TRBV7-9	CASSKQRLAGGPGIHEQFF
TRBV21-1	CASSKSPLLPREVHEQYF
TRBV11-2	CASSLGVWGASYEQYF
TRBV27	CASSVVPGTGYTF
TRBV27	CASSLGPDYYEQYF
TRBV28	CASVLSGYSNQPQHF
TRBV28	CASSRFSSYNEQFF
TRBV19	CASSMTGTGNTIYF
TRBV5-1	CASSLAGGDGAFF